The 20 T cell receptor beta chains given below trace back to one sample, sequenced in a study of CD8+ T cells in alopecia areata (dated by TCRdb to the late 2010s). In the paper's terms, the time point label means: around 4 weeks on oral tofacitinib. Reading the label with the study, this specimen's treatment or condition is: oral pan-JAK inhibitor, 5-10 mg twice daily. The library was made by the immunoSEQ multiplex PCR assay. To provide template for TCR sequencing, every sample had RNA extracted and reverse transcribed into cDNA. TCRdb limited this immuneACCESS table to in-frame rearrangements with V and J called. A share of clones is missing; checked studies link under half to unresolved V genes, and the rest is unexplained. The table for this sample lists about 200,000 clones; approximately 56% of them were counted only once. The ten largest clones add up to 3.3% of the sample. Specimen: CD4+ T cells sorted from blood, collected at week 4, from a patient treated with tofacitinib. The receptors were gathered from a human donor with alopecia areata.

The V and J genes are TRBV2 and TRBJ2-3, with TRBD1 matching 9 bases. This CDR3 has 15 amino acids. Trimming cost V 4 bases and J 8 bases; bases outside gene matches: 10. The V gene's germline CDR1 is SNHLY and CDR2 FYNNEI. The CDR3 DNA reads TGTGCCAGCAGTGCGGACAGGGGTACACAGATTACGCAGTATTTT. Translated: CASSADRGTQITQYF.

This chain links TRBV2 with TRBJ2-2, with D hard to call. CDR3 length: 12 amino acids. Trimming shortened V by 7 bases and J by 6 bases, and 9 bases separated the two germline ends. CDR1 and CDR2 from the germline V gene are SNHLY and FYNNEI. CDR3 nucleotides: TGTGCCAGCAATCTAGGTCCCGGGGAGCTGTTTTTT. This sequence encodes CASNLGPGELFF.

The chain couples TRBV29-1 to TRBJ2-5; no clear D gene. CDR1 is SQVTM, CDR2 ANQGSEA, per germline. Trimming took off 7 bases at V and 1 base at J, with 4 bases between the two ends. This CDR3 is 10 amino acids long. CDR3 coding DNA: TGCAGCGCCGCCCAAGAGACCCAGTACTTC. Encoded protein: CSAAQETQYF. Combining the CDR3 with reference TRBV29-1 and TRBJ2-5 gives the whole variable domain SAVISQKPSRDICQRGTSLTIQCQVDSQVTMMFWYRQQPGQSLTLIATANQGSEATYESGFVIDKFPISRPNLTFSTLTVSNMSPEDSSIYLCSAAQETQYFGPGTRLLVL.

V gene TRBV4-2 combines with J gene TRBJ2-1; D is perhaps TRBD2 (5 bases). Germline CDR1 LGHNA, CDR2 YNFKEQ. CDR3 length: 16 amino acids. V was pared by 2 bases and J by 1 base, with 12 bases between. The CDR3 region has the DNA TGTGCCAGCAGCCAACACAGCGGTGCATCCTACAATGAGCAGTTCTTC. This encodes CASSQHSGASYNEQFF.

The CDR3 DNA is TGTGCCAGCAGCTTTCCTAGCAAATCAGATACGCAGTATTTT. This encodes CASSFPSKSDTQYF. This rearrangement joins TRBV7-9 to TRBJ2-3; D is perhaps TRBD2 (5 bases). The CDR3 totals 14 residues. The germline gives CDR1 SEHNR, CDR2 FQNEAQ (reference sequence). V gave up 3 bases and J gave up 4 bases, with 11 bases separating them.

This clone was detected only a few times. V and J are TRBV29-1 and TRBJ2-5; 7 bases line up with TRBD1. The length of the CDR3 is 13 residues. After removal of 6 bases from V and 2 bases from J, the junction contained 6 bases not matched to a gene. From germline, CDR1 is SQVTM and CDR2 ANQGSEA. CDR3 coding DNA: TGCAGCGTCGACAGGGCTTTACAAGAGACCCAGTACTTC. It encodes CSVDRALQETQYF.

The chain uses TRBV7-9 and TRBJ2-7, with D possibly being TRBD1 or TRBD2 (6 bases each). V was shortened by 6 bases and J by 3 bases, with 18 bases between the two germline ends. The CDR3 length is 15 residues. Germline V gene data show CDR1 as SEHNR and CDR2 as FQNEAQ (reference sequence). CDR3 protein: CASSHSSRGDYEQYF. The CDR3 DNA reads TGTGCCAGCAGTCATTCATCAAGGGGGGACTACGAGCAGTACTTC.

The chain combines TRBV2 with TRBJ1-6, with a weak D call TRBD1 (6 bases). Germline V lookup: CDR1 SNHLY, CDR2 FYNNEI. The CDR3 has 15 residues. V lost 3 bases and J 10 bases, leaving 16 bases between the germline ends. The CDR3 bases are TGTGCCAGCAGTGACGCGCAGGGGCCAGTCTCACCCCTCCACTTT. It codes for CASSDAQGPVSPLHF.

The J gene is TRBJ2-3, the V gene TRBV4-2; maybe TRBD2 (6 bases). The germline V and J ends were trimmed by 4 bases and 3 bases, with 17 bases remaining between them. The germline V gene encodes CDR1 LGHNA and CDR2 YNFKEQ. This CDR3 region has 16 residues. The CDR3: CASSPIGAGSTDTQYF. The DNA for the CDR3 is TGTGCCAGCAGCCCGATCGGGGCGGGGTCGACAGATACGCAGTATTTT.

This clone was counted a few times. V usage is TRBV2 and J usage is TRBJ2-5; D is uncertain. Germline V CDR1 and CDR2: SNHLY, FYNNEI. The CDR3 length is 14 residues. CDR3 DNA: TGTGCATCTATTGCAACCGAGTTTAAGGAGACCCAGTACTTC. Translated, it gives CASIATEFKETQYF.

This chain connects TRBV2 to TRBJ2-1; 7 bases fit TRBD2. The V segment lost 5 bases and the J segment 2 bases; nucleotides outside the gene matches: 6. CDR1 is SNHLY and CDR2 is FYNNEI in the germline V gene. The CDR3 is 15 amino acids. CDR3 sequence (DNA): TGTGCCAGCAGTCCACCGGGACTACCCTACAATGAGCAGTTCTTC. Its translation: CASSPPGLPYNEQFF.

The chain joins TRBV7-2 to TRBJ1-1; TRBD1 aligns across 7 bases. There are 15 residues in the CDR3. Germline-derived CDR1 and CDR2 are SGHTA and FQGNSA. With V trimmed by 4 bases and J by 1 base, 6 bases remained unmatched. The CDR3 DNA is TGTGCCAGCAGCTCCCAGGGGGTGGCGAACACTGAAGCTTTCTTT. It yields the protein CASSSQGVANTEAFF.

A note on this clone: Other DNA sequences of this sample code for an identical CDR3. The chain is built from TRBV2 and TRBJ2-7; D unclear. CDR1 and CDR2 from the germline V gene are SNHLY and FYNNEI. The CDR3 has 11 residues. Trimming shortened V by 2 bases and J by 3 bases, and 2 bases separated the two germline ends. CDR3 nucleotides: TGTGCCAGCAGTGAACGCTACGAGCAGTACTTC. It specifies CASSERYEQYF. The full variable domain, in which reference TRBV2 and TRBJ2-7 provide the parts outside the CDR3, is EPEVTQTPSHQVTQMGQEVILRCVPISNHLYFYWYRQILGQKVEFLVSFYNNEISEKSEIFDDQFSVERPDGSNFTLKIRSTKLEDSAMYFCASSERYEQYFGPGTRLTVT.

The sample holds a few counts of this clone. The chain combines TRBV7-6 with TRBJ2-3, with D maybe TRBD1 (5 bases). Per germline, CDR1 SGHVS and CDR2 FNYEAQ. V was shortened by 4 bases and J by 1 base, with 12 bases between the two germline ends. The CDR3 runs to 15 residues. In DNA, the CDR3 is TGTGCCAGCAGCTCCAGACAGACGGGCACAGATACGCAGTATTTT. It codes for CASSSRQTGTDTQYF.

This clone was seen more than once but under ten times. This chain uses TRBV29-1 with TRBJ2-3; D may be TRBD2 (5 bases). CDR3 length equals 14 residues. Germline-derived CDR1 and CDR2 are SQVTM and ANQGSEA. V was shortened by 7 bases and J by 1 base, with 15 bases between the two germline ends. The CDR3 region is CSAARGFGTDTQYF. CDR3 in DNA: TGCAGCGCCGCAAGAGGGTTCGGCACAGATACGCAGTATTTT.

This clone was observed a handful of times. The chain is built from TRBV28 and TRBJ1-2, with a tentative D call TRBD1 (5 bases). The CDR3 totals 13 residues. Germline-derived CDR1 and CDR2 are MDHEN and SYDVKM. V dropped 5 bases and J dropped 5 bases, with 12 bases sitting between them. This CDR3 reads CASSPPGLYGYTF. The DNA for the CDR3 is TGTGCCAGCAGTCCCCCGGGACTATATGGCTACACCTTC.

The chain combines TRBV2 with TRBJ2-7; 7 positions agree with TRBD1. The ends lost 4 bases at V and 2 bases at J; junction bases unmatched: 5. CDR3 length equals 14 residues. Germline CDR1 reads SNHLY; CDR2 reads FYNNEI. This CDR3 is CASSAGQTTYEQYF. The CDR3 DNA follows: TGTGCCAGCAGTGCGGGACAGACGACCTACGAGCAGTACTTC.

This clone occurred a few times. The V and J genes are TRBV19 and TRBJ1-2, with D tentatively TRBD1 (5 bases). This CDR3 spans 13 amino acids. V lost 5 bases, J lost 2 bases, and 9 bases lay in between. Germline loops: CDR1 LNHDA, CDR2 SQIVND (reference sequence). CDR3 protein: CASSSGRNYGYTF. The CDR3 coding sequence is TGTGCCAGTAGTTCGGGACGGAACTATGGCTACACCTTC.

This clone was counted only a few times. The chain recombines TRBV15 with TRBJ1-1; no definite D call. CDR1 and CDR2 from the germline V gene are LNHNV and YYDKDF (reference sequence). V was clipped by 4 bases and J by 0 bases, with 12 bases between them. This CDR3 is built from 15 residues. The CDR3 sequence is CATSITRFMNTEAFF. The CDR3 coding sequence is TGTGCCACCAGCATTACCAGGTTCATGAACACTGAAGCTTTCTTT.

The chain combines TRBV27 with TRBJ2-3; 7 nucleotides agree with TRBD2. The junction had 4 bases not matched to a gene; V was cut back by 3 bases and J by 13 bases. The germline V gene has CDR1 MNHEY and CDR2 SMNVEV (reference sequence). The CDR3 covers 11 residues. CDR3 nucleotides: TGTGCCAGCAGTTTTGGCAGCGGGGAGTATTTT. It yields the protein CASSFGSGEYF.